Included here is one TCR beta chain sequence, with context. Its antigen is not known. The data were produced by immunoSEQ multiplex PCR, yet TCRdb's version contains in-frame clones alone and is incomplete. The sample shows about 110,000 clones, about 94% of them seen only once. The data derive from a study of T cell responses to AZD1222 COVID-19 vaccine. General study results and limits: Scientists sampled the repertoires only once the peak T cell response had passed.

This CDR3 is 14 amino acids long. Here the sequenced sample was peripheral blood, taken 28 days after the second AZD1222 dose. J is TRBJ1-1 and V is TRBV21-1. TRBV21-1 constitutes a pseudogene. The TCR was taken from an adult who received the AZD1222 COVID-19 vaccine. CDR3 DNA sequence: TGTGCCAGCAGCAAAGTCTCCGCGAACACTGAAGCTTTCTTT. Protein: CASSKVSANTEAFF.